This T cell receptor (beta chain) derives from a study of blood T cell repertoires in COVID-19. Whole-study context: Acute-phase and convalescent COVID-19 samples originated in the United States, Italy and Spain. PBMCs, B-cell-depleted T cells, or T cells were the source of the cDNA or gDNA that made up the material.

The CDR3 runs 15 residues. V lost 3 bases to trimming and J lost 1 base, with 12 bases between them. Germline-derived CDR1 and CDR2 are KGHSH and LQKENI. Per the original methods: Reference gene primer amplification yielded estimated nucleated cell counts. The protocol was immunoSEQ multiplex PCR, while the TCRdb copy is restricted to in-frame clones and leaves out a portion. V and J calls and clone size are copied from that table; D and trimming were computed from the DNA. The table lists 150,000 to 200,000 clones, around 74% of them singletons. Source material: peripheral blood. The chain combines TRBV18 with TRBJ1-1; D not certain. The TCR comes from a man between 70 and 80 years old with acute or convalescent COVID-19. CDR3 protein: CASSPQEATNTEAFF. The CDR3 region has the DNA TGTGCCAGCTCACCGCAGGAGGCGACGAACACTGAAGCTTTCTTT.